This TCR beta chain appears in the sequencing data of a study of blood T cell repertoires in COVID-19. The overall study: Both acute and convalescent COVID-19 samples were obtained from the United States, Italy and Spain.

Assay used: immunoSEQ multiplex PCR; TCRdb lists only in-frame clones, some missing. The sample has a few hundred thousand clones; 82% are singletons. The J segment lost 10 bases and the V segment lost 1 base, leaving 4 bases of the junction unmatched. Per germline, CDR1 SGHTA and CDR2 FQGNSA. There are 14 residues in the CDR3. V and J are TRBV7-2 and TRBJ1-4; 9 positions match TRBD1. The receptor comes from a woman between 18 and 29 years old with acute or convalescent COVID-19. Sequencing was done on a sample of peripheral blood. CDR3 loop: CASSLGQGVGKLFF. Here the CDR3 DNA reads TGTGCCAGCAGCTTAGGACAGGGGGTAGGAAAACTGTTTTTT.